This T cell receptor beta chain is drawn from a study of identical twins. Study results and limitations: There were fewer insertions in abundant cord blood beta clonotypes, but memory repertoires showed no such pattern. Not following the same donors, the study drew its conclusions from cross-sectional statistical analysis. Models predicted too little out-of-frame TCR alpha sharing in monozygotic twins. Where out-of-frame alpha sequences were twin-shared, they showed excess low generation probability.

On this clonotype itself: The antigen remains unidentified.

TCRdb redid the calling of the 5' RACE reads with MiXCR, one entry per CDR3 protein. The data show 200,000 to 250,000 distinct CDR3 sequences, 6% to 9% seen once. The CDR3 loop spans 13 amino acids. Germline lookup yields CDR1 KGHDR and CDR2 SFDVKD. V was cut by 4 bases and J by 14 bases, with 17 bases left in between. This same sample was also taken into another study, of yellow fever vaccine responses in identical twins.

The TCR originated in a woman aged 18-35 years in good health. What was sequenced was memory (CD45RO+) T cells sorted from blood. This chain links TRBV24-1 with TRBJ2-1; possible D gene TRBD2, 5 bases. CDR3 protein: CATSDQLGIGKFF. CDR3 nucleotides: TGTGCCACCAGTGACCAACTAGGCATTGGGAAGTTCTTC.